This is a list of T cell receptor beta chains from one sample in a study of beta chain features in type 1 diabetes. Assay used: immunoSEQ multiplex PCR; TCRdb lists only in-frame clones, some missing. The sample has around 250,000 clones, 25% to 35% seen once. The sequenced sample consisted of central memory CD4+ T cells from blood. The receptors were sampled from a man aged 25-45 years in good health. The CDR3 runs from the conserved cysteine through the conserved F or W. A D gene is named only where the DNA matches it firmly. Some rows have no size entry. The others give once, few or many, or a class for an expanded clone.

>TRBD1|TRBJ1-1|few|TRBV29-1
CSVVRGLTEAFF
TGCAGCGTTGTGAGGGGGCTCACTGAAGCTTTCTTT
>TRBD2|TRBJ2-5|.|TRBV5-1
CASSLEGTSKETQYF
TGCGCCAGCAGCTTGGAAGGGACTAGTAAAGAGACCCAGTACTTC
>TRBD1|TRBJ2-3|once|TRBV18
CASSPPRDRPSKDTQYF
TGTGCCAGCTCACCACCCCGGGACAGGCCATCCAAGGATACGCAGTATTTT
>TRBD2|TRBJ2-7|.|TRBV5-1
CASSLVAGGMYEQYF
TGCGCCAGCAGCTTGGTAGCGGGGGGCATGTACGAGCAGTACTTC
>.|TRBJ1-1|.|TRBV2
CASKENTEAFF
TGTGCCAGCAAGGAGAACACTGAAGCTTTCTTT
>.|TRBJ2-7|.|TRBV10-3
CAISAGSYEQYF
TGTGCCATCTCAGCGGGCTCCTACGAGCAGTACTTC
>TRBD2|TRBJ2-1|.|TRBV5-1
CASTASGFDNEQFF
TGCGCCAGCACCGCTAGCGGGTTTGACAATGAGCAGTTCTTC
>TRBD2|TRBJ2-7|.|TRBV10-2
CASRGLAGGYEQYF
TGCGCCAGCAGAGGACTAGCGGGAGGGTACGAGCAGTACTTC
>.|TRBJ2-2|.|TRBV7-2
CASSLYGTGELFF
TGTGCCAGCAGCTTATATGGCACCGGGGAGCTGTTTTTT
>TRBD2|TRBJ2-2|few|TRBV7-2
CASSPGLAANTGELFF
TGTGCCAGCAGTCCCGGACTAGCGGCGAACACCGGGGAGCTGTTTTTT
>.|TRBJ2-1|few|TRBV14
CASSQGSASSSYNEQFF
TGTGCCAGCAGCCAAGGGTCGGCCAGTAGCTCCTACAATGAGCAGTTCTTC
>.|TRBJ2-5|.|TRBV7-8
CASSLAGISPGETQYF
TGTGCCAGCAGCTTAGCGGGGATCTCCCCGGGGGAGACCCAGTACTTC
>TRBD1|TRBJ1-5|many|TRBV18
CASAPGGGSQPQHF
TGTGCCAGCGCGCCAGGGGGAGGGAGTCAGCCCCAGCATTTT
>.|TRBJ2-2|.|TRBV30
CACNTGELFF
TGTGCCTGTAACACCGGGGAGCTGTTTTTT
>.|TRBJ2-5|.|TRBV30
CAWSRNRGGETQYF
TGTGCCTGGAGTAGGAACCGGGGAGGAGAGACCCAGTACTTC
>TRBD2|TRBJ2-3|many|TRBV5-1
CASSYSGGPTDTQYF
TGCGCCAGCAGCTATAGCGGGGGGCCCACAGATACGCAGTATTTT
>TRBD2|TRBJ2-1|many|TRBV11-2
CASSLTPSGSSYNEQFF
TGTGCCAGCAGCCTTACCCCTAGCGGGAGCTCCTACAATGAGCAGTTCTTC
>.|TRBJ2-7|few|TRBV28
CASSLQGWEQYF
TGTGCCAGCAGTTTACAGGGCTGGGAGCAGTACTTC
>TRBD2|TRBJ2-7|.|TRBV5-4
CASSLVYGAGSPSERYF
TGTGCCAGCAGCTTGGTGTACGGAGCGGGGAGTCCCTCCGAGCGGTACTTC
>TRBD1|TRBJ2-7|.|TRBV9
CASSAGTGGYEQYF
TGTGCCAGCAGCGCCGGGACAGGGGGCTACGAGCAGTACTTC
>.|TRBJ2-5|.|TRBV7-6
CASSFGETQYF
TGTGCCAGCAGCTTCGGAGAGACCCAGTACTTC
>.|TRBJ1-1|.|TRBV7-2
CASSARGSLNTEAFF
TGTGCCAGCAGCGCCCGGGGTAGTCTGAACACTGAAGCTTTCTTT
>TRBD2|TRBJ2-1|few|TRBV5-1
CASSLLAGASYNEQFF
TGCGCCAGCAGCTTGCTAGCGGGGGCCTCCTACAATGAGCAGTTCTTC
>TRBD1|TRBJ2-7|.|TRBV5-5
CASSLGQGGYEQYF
TGTGCCAGCAGCTTAGGACAGGGGGGCTACGAGCAGTACTTC
>.|TRBJ2-7|few|TRBV7-9
CASSPNNKAAGEQYF
TGTGCCAGCAGTCCTAATAATAAGGCGGCCGGGGAGCAGTACTTC
>.|TRBJ2-1|few|TRBV28
CASSTPGATYNEQFF
TGTGCCAGCAGCACTCCTGGGGCCACCTACAATGAGCAGTTCTTC
>TRBD2|TRBJ2-3|.|TRBV11-2
CASSLSFSGIGLTDTQYF
TGTGCCAGCAGCTTGAGTTTCAGCGGGATCGGGTTAACAGATACGCAGTATTTT